The 26 T cell receptor beta chains reported below all come from one sample, sequenced in a study of cytomegalovirus exposure and HLA in healthy donors (dated by TCRdb to between 2016 and 2019). Libraries were made using the immunoSEQ multiplex PCR assay. Here the immuneACCESS table is served through TCRdb, limited to in-frame sequences with V and J called. Missing clones are a known gap in these copies; in checked studies unresolved V genes cover under half, and the rest lacks a known reason. The sample table holds 150,000 to 200,000 clones, of which approximately 84% were seen once. Roughly 2.8% of the sample goes to the ten largest clones. Sequences were obtained from PBMCs. These receptor sequences come from a woman younger than 35 in good health and CMV-seropositive.

The V gene is TRBV27, the J gene TRBJ2-1, with 8 positions matching TRBD1. V dropped 1 base and J dropped 6; count of bases not matched to a gene: 11. There are 17 residues in the CDR3. Germline assignment: CDR1 MNHEY and CDR2 SMNVEV (reference sequence). CDR3 amino acids: CASSLWAGQEDINEQFF. CDR3 bases: TGTGCCAGCAGTTTATGGGCGGGACAGGAAGACATCAATGAGCAGTTCTTC.

The sample holds one count of this clone. V and J are TRBV4-3 and TRBJ2-1; D is ambiguous. V lost 0 bases, J lost 4 bases, and 7 bases lay in between. From germline, CDR1 is LGHNA and CDR2 YSLEER. The CDR3 covers 14 residues. The CDR3, as DNA: TGCGCCAGCAGCCAAGATTCTAGGTACAATGAGCAGTTCTTC. This codes for CASSQDSRYNEQFF.

This clone was observed a few times. The chain joins TRBV19 to TRBJ1-5, with D maybe TRBD1 (6 bases). Germline CDR1 and CDR2: LNHDA and SQIVND (reference sequence). V was clipped by 6 bases and J by 0 bases, with 12 bases between them. There are 15 residues in the CDR3. The CDR3 sequence: CASRLSDSSNQPQHF. The DNA of the CDR3 is TGTGCCAGTAGACTCTCGGACAGTAGCAATCAGCCCCAGCATTTT.

V usage is TRBV2 and J usage is TRBJ2-1, with 14 bases matching TRBD2. J was trimmed by 9 bases and V by 1 base; bases with no gene match: 11. The CDR3 length is 18 residues. Germline V gene data show CDR1 as SNHLY and CDR2 as FYNNEI. The CDR3 loop is CASSEEGTSGGLSSEQFF. CDR3 DNA sequence: TGTGCCAGCAGTGAAGAGGGGACTAGCGGGGGCCTTTCCAGTGAGCAGTTCTTC.

The chain carries TRBV11-2 and TRBJ1-1, with D possibly matching TRBD1 (5 bases). The CDR3 spans 15 residues. The germline CDR1 and CDR2 sequences are SGHAT and FQNNGV. The germline V and J ends were trimmed by 0 bases and 5 bases, with 13 bases remaining between them. The CDR3 DNA reads TGTGCCAGCAGCTTAGATGTAGGGGCAGGGACTGAAGCTTTCTTT. Translation: CASSLDVGAGTEAFF.

The chain employs TRBV5-6 and TRBJ1-1; perhaps TRBD1 as D (6 bases). The V gene lost 1 base and the J gene lost 6 bases, with 13 bases spanning the gap. Germline V lookup: CDR1 SGHDT, CDR2 YYEEEE. CDR3 size: 14 residues. CDR3 nucleotides: TGTGCCAGCAGCTTGAGTGGGAGGGGGTCTGAAGCTTTCTTT. This sequence encodes CASSLSGRGSEAFF.

V gene TRBV14 combines with J gene TRBJ1-1, with 8 bases identical to TRBD1. Germline V gene data show CDR1 as SGHDN and CDR2 as FVKESK. This CDR3 is built from 15 residues. Losses at the gene ends were 0 bases for V and 5 bases for J; bases not matched to a gene: 5. The CDR3 reads CASSQDHWTGTEAFF. CDR3 DNA: TGTGCCAGCAGCCAAGATCATTGGACAGGGACTGAAGCTTTCTTT.

This clone has more than one count but fewer than ten. The CDR3 loop reads CASSPDIANYGYTF. The DNA for the CDR3 is TGTGCCAGCAGCCCAGACATAGCTAACTATGGCTACACCTTC. The chain employs TRBV7-9 and TRBJ1-2; no clear D. The V and J ends lost 5 bases and 0 bases respectively, with 10 bases between them. The germline CDR1 and CDR2 sequences are SEHNR and FQNEAQ (reference sequence). The CDR3 runs 14 residues.

The V and J genes are TRBV7-8 and TRBJ2-1, with TRBD1 matching 8 bases. Unmatched junction bases numbered 4, after V lost 5 bases and J lost 4 bases. The CDR3 spans 14 residues. From germline, CDR1 is SGHVS and CDR2 FQNEAQ. CDR3 nucleotide sequence: TGTGCCAGCAGCGTCCGGGACAGGTACAATGAGCAGTTCTTC. The encoded protein is CASSVRDRYNEQFF.

V usage is TRBV18 and J usage is TRBJ2-7; TRBD2 agrees at 7 bases. The length of the CDR3 is 13 residues. The trim removed 3 bases at V and 4 bases at J, leaving 3 bases unmatched. The germline V gene has CDR1 KGHSH and CDR2 LQKENI. CDR3 DNA: TGTGCCAGCTCACCGTCCGGGGGGTACGAGCAGTACTTC. Translated: CASSPSGGYEQYF.

This sequence joins TRBV5-7 and TRBJ1-5, with TRBD1 matching 8 bases. TRBV5-7 is flagged as an ORF with uncertain function. The V gene end was trimmed by 2 bases and the J gene end by 3 bases; junction bases not matched to a gene: 10. The CDR3 covers 17 residues. Here the CDR3 DNA reads TGTGCCAGCAGCTTACTTACAGGGGGAAGGGTCAATCAGCCCCAGCATTTT. It specifies CASSLLTGGRVNQPQHF.

J is TRBJ2-7 and V is TRBV15, with 10 nucleotides matching TRBD2. Germline CDR1 is LNHNV and CDR2 is YYDKDF (reference sequence). With 0 bases clipped from V and 5 bases from J, the junction kept 10 bases outside the gene matches. CDR3 length: 17 amino acids. The CDR3 region has the DNA TGTGCCACCAGCAGAGATGGCCTAGCGGGGGTTCTACACGAGCAGTACTTC. Translated: CATSRDGLAGVLHEQYF.

The chain carries TRBV5-1 and TRBJ2-6; 9 bases agree with TRBD1. J was trimmed by 0 bases and V by 1 base; bases with no gene match: 5. The CDR3 covers 18 residues. Germline lookup yields CDR1 SGHRS and CDR2 YFSETQ. The CDR3 DNA is TGCGCCAGCAGCTTGACGGGACAGGGCTTCTCTGGGGCCAACGTCCTGACTTTC. Translating it yields CASSLTGQGFSGANVLTF.

This clone was seen only once. The J gene is TRBJ1-5, the V gene TRBV4-3; D ambiguous. Germline assignment: CDR1 LGHNA and CDR2 YSLEER. The V end lost 6 bases, the J end lost 0 bases, and 15 bases lay between the germline ends. The CDR3 loop spans 16 amino acids. Here the CDR3 DNA reads TGCGCCAGCAGGGACGGGAGGGCATCTAGCAATCAGCCCCAGCATTTT. It codes for CASRDGRASSNQPQHF.

The chain has TRBV2 and TRBJ2-7; maybe TRBD1 (6 bases). The CDR3 runs to 16 residues. V was shortened by 6 bases and J by 1 base, with 19 bases between the two germline ends. The germline CDR1 and CDR2 sequences are SNHLY and FYNNEI. CDR3 residues: CASSPLGRGKSYEQYF. The DNA for the CDR3 is TGTGCCAGCAGCCCCTTGGGTAGGGGGAAATCCTACGAGCAGTACTTC.

The genes are TRBV19 and TRBJ2-3; 9 bases match TRBD1. Germline trimming cut 6 bases from V and 0 bases from J; bases unmatched to any gene: 10. Per the germline V gene, CDR1 is LNHDA and CDR2 is SQIVND (reference sequence). CDR3 size: 17 residues. CDR3 loop: CASSPTGTGTSTDTQYF. CDR3 sequence (DNA): TGTGCCAGTAGCCCGACCGGGACAGGGACTAGCACAGATACGCAGTATTTT.

This sequence joins TRBV19 and TRBJ1-1, with D possibly being TRBD1 (6 bases). V lost 5 bases and J lost 5, with 12 bases in between. Germline CDR1 and CDR2: LNHDA and SQIVND (reference sequence). The CDR3 consists of 13 residues. This chain's CDR3 is CASSVTRGTEAFF. In DNA form, the CDR3 reads TGTGCCAGTAGTGTAACCAGGGGAACTGAAGCTTTCTTT.

The rearrangement uses TRBV9 and TRBJ1-1; D is uncertain. The V gene's germline CDR1 is SGDLS and CDR2 YYNGEE. This CDR3 contains 14 residues. The V gene lost 2 bases and the J gene lost 5 bases, with 13 bases spanning the gap. The CDR3 reads CASSVAPGKTEAFF. In DNA, the CDR3 is TGTGCCAGCAGCGTCGCCCCAGGAAAGACTGAAGCTTTCTTT. Based on the CDR3 plus reference TRBV9 and TRBJ1-1, the full variable domain is DSGVTQTPKHLITATGQRVTLRCSPRSGDLSVYWYQQSLDQGLQFLIQYYNGEERAKGNILERFSAQQFPDLHSELNLSSLELGDSALYFCASSVAPGKTEAFFGQGTRLTVV.

The chain uses TRBV19 and TRBJ2-7; 10 nucleotides line up with TRBD1. The CDR3 runs to 12 residues. Germline assignment: CDR1 LNHDA and CDR2 SQIVND (reference sequence). V lost 5 bases to trimming and J lost 6 bases; unmatched junction nucleotides: 1. CDR3 amino acids: CASSGTGAEQYF. CDR3 bases: TGTGCCAGTAGTGGGACAGGGGCCGAGCAGTACTTC.

The rearrangement links TRBV2 to TRBJ2-1; D is unresolved. Deletions cut 8 bases from V and 11 bases from J, with 10 bases between. The V gene's germline CDR1 is SNHLY and CDR2 FYNNEI. The CDR3 sequence is 10 residues long. DNA of the CDR3: TGTGCCAGCTGGGCTACACAGCAGTTCTTC. It codes for CASWATQQFF.

This clone has a handful of counts. The chain is built from TRBV6-1 and TRBJ2-3, with 10 positions matching TRBD1. With 7 bases clipped from V and 3 bases from J, the junction kept 4 bases outside the gene matches. Germline V gene lookup returns CDR1 MNHNS and CDR2 SASEGT. This CDR3 spans 14 amino acids. This CDR3 reads CASKRQGATDTQYF. The CDR3 nucleotides read TGTGCCAGCAAGAGACAGGGGGCAACAGATACGCAGTATTTT.

The rearrangement uses TRBV7-8 and TRBJ2-1; 8 nucleotides align to TRBD1. J lost 7 bases, V lost 4 bases, and 9 bases had no gene match. The germline CDR1 and CDR2 sequences are SGHVS and FQNEAQ. The CDR3 runs 15 residues. This chain's CDR3 is CASSYNRGYGNEQFF. The CDR3 region has the DNA TGTGCCAGCAGCTACAACAGGGGGTACGGTAATGAGCAGTTCTTC.

The J gene is TRBJ2-5, the V gene TRBV4-3; D is possibly TRBD2 (5 bases). Germline V lookup: CDR1 LGHNA, CDR2 YSLEER. This CDR3 contains 15 residues. V lost 0 bases and J 5 bases, leaving 13 bases between the germline ends. The CDR3 DNA is TGCGCCAGCAGCCAAGACTCGGGCGGGTGGGAGACCCAGTACTTC. Its translation: CASSQDSGGWETQYF.

The chain employs TRBV5-1 and TRBJ2-3; a weak D match, TRBD2 (6 bases). V was trimmed by 0 bases and J by 1 base, leaving 9 bases between them. The CDR3 loop spans 15 amino acids. Germline V lookup: CDR1 SGHRS, CDR2 YFSETQ. CDR3 sequence (DNA): TGCGCCAGCAGCTTGGTCCCGGGGGGCACAGATACGCAGTATTTT. Encoded protein: CASSLVPGGTDTQYF.

This clone appeared once. CDR3 loop: CASSSRTNRLCTDTQYF. As DNA, the CDR3 is TGTGCCAGCAGTTCTAGGACAAATAGGCTATGCACAGATACGCAGTATTTT. The V and J genes are TRBV6-8 and TRBJ2-3; D might be TRBD1 (5 bases). Germline loops: CDR1 MNHGY, CDR2 SAAAGT. This CDR3 has 17 amino acids. Trimming took 4 bases from V and 1 from J, leaving 18 bases between them.

The CDR3 coding sequence is TGCAGCGTTCGGTTCAGCGCCCCGACCGAAGCTTTCTTT. It is translated as CSVRFSAPTEAFF. The chain links TRBV29-1 to TRBJ1-1, with unresolved D. CDR1 is SQVTM and CDR2 is ANQGSEA in the germline V gene. Trimming stripped 5 bases from V and 8 bases from J, with 18 bases between. This CDR3 is built from 13 residues.